A single sample is the source of the 9 T cell receptor beta chains below, sequenced in a study of CD8 T cell repertoires and HIV-1 epitope variants. Assay used: immunoSEQ multiplex PCR; TCRdb lists only in-frame clones, some missing. The sample lists under 3,000 clones; roughly 60% were seen once. These TCRs' antigens remain unknown. Material for sequencing was cultured CD8+ T cells derived from PBMCs. These receptors were obtained from a male donor with HIV.

This clone is judged large (0.1 to 1%). The gene calls are TRBV2 and TRBJ1-1; D is unresolved. Germline CDR1 and CDR2: SNHLY and FYNNEI. The CDR3 is 13 amino acids. V was pared by 8 bases and J by 0 bases, with 10 bases between. The CDR3 loop reads CASRGIMNTEAFF. In DNA form, the CDR3 reads TGTGCCAGCCGTGGAATTATGAACACTGAAGCTTTCTTT.

The V call is TRBV29-1, the J call TRBJ1-5; D might be TRBD1 (6 bases). CDR3 length: 16 amino acids. V lost 4 bases, J lost 1 base, and 17 bases lay in between. CDR1 and CDR2 from the germline V gene are SQVTM and ANQGSEA. The CDR3 loop is CSVGGGIDRSNQPQHF. The CDR3 nucleotides read TGCAGCGTTGGGGGGGGGATCGACAGGAGCAATCAGCCCCAGCATTTT.

This clone was found a few times. This sequence joins TRBV13 and TRBJ2-1; a possible D gene is TRBD1 (6 bases). V gave up 4 bases and J gave up 5 bases, with 9 bases separating them. The germline gives CDR1 PRHDT, CDR2 FYEKMQ (reference sequence). This CDR3 is 13 amino acids long. Written as DNA, the CDR3 is TGTGCCAGCAGCTCTACAGGGAACAATGAGCAGTTCTTC. Residues: CASSSTGNNEQFF. Full variable domain (missing parts from reference TRBV13 and TRBJ2-1): AAGVIQSPRHLIKEKRETATLKCYPIPRHDTVYWYQQGPGQDPQFLISFYEKMQSDKGSIPDRFSAQQFSDYHSELNMSSLELGDSALYFCASSSTGNNEQFFGPGTRLTVL.

This clone came up once. The chain's CDR3 is CASSLEAASEAFF. The CDR3, as DNA: TGTGCCAGCAGCTTAGAGGCAGCGTCTGAAGCTTTCTTT. This sequence joins TRBV7-3 and TRBJ1-1; no firm D call. Germline V CDR1 and CDR2: SGHTA, FQGTGA. Deletions cut 2 bases from V and 6 bases from J, with 10 bases between. The CDR3 runs to 13 residues.

The V and J genes are TRBV5-4 and TRBJ1-1, with no clear D. Per germline, CDR1 SGHNT and CDR2 YYREEE (reference sequence). Trimming left V 3 bases short and J 4 bases short, with 10 bases between. The CDR3 runs 13 residues. The CDR3 sequence: CASSSARGTEAFF. The CDR3 nucleotides read TGTGCCAGCAGCTCGGCGCGGGGCACTGAAGCTTTCTTT. The full variable domain, its missing parts supplied by reference TRBV5-4 and TRBJ1-1, is ETGVTQSPTHLIKTRGQQVTLRCSSQSGHNTVSWYQQALGQGPQFIFQYYREEENGRGNFPPRFSGLQFPNYSSELNVNALELDDSALYLCASSSARGTEAFFGQGTRLTVV.

This clone qualifies as large. The chain links TRBV9 to TRBJ1-2; D is ambiguous. V was clipped by 4 bases and J by 5 bases, with 18 bases between them. The CDR3 is 15 amino acids. The germline CDR1 and CDR2 sequences are SGDLS and YYNGEE. The CDR3 loop reads CASSFVGSGAYGYTF. The CDR3 DNA follows: TGTGCCAGCAGCTTCGTAGGGTCTGGAGCTTATGGCTACACCTTC.

The gene calls are TRBV7-2 and TRBJ1-1, with D maybe TRBD1 (5 bases). The CDR3 extends over 14 amino acids. V was shortened by 5 bases and J by 4 bases, with 14 bases between the two germline ends. Germline-derived CDR1 and CDR2 are SGHTA and FQGNSA. Here the CDR3 reads CASSPAGVGTEAFF. The CDR3 nucleotides are TGTGCCAGCAGCCCCGCGGGGGTTGGCACTGAAGCTTTCTTT.

The V and J genes are TRBV27 and TRBJ2-6; D remains ambiguous. The CDR3 is made up of 18 amino acids. V was shortened by 10 bases and J by 0 bases, with 22 bases between the two germline ends. Germline CDR1 MNHEY, CDR2 SMNVEV (reference sequence). The CDR3 spells CATQSTTTANSGANVLTF. As DNA, the CDR3 is TGTGCCACCCAATCCACAACTACTGCGAACTCTGGGGCCAACGTCCTGACTTTC.

This sequence joins TRBV5-1 and TRBJ1-1; D remains ambiguous. Trimming left V 2 bases short and J 1 base short, with 9 bases between. Germline V CDR1 and CDR2: SGHRS, YFSETQ. The CDR3 is 14 amino acids. CDR3 region: CASSFGWENTEAFF. In DNA, the CDR3 is TGCGCCAGCAGCTTTGGGTGGGAGAACACTGAAGCTTTCTTT.